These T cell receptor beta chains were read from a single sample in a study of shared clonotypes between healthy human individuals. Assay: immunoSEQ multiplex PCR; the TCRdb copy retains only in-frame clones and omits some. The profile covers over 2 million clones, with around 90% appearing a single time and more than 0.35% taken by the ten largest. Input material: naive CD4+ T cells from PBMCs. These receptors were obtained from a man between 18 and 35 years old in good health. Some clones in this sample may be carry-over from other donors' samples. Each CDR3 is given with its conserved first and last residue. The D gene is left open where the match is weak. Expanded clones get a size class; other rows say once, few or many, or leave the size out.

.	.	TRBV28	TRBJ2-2	CASTIRGGTNTGELFF	TGTGCCAGCACTATTAGGGGGGGTACGAACACCGGGGAGCTGTTTTTT
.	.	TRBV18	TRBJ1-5	CASSPTVDQPQHF	TGTGCCAGCTCACCGACAGTCGATCAGCCCCAGCATTTT
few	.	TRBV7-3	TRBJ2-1	CASSSWSGDEQFF	TGTGCCAGCAGCTCCTGGAGTGGAGATGAGCAGTTCTTC
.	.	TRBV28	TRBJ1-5	CASSPGQPYQPQHF	TGTGCCAGCAGTCCTGGTCAGCCATATCAGCCCCAGCATTTT
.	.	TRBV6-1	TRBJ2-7	CASRVGPTNVYEQYF	TGTGCCAGCAGAGTGGGACCCACTAACGTGTACGAGCAGTACTTC
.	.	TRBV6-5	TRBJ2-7	CASSTASEQYF	TGTGCCAGCAGTACCGCCTCCGAGCAGTACTTC
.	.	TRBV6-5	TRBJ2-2	CASSYSYGELFF	TGTGCCAGCAGTTACAGCTACGGGGAGCTGTTTTTT
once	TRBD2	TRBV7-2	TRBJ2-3	CASSSGLASDTQYF	TGTGCCAGCAGCTCCGGACTAGCTTCAGATACGCAGTATTTT
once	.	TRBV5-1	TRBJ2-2	CASSLAVGTHNTGELFF	TGCGCCAGCAGCTTGGCGGTAGGGACACATAACACCGGGGAGCTGTTTTTT
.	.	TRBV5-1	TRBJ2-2	CASSGGTTGELFF	TGCGCCAGCAGCGGAGGGACCACCGGGGAGCTGTTTTTT
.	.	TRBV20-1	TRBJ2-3	CSAHTQYF	TGCAGTGCTCATACGCAGTATTTT
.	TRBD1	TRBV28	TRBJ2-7	CASSAPGQGGNEQYF	TGTGCCAGCAGTGCACCGGGACAGGGGGGTAACGAGCAGTACTTC
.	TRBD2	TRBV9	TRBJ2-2	CASSVAGGSFYGELFF	TGTGCCAGCAGCGTAGCCGGCGGGAGTTTTTACGGGGAGCTGTTTTTT
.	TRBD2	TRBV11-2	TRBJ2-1	CASSLVAGYNEQFF	TGTGCCAGCAGCTTAGTAGCGGGTTACAATGAGCAGTTCTTC
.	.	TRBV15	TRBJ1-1	CATSSPEPPTEAFF	TGTGCCACCAGCAGCCCAGAGCCCCCCACTGAAGCTTTCTTT
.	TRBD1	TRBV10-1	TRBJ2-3	CASSGDRASTDTQYF	TGCGCCAGCAGTGGCGACAGGGCCAGCACAGATACGCAGTATTTT
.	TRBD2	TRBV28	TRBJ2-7	CASSVRLATYEQYF	TGTGCCAGCAGTGTTCGACTAGCCACCTACGAGCAGTACTTC
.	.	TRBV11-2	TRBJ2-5	CASSFPPQGPWETQYF	TGTGCCAGCAGCTTTCCCCCGCAGGGGCCTTGGGAGACCCAGTACTTC
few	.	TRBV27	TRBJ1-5	CASRKTGVDQPQHF	TGTGCCAGCAGGAAGACAGGTGTTGATCAGCCCCAGCATTTT
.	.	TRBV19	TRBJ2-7	CASSIVQGPPYEQYF	TGTGCCAGTAGTATAGTCCAGGGGCCTCCCTACGAGCAGTACTTC
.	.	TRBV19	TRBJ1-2	CASSVTGLNYGYTF	TGTGCCAGTAGTGTGACAGGTCTCAACTATGGCTACACCTTC
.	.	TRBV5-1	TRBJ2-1	CASSGGLANEQFF	TGCGCCAGCAGCGGGGGTTTGGCCAATGAGCAGTTCTTC
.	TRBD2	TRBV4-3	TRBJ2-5	CASSQGGGNLQETQYF	TGCGCCAGCAGCCAAGGCGGGGGGAACCTCCAAGAGACCCAGTACTTC
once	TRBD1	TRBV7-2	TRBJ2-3	CASSLGRGPDTQYF	TGTGCCAGCAGCTTGGGCAGGGGGCCAGATACGCAGTATTTT
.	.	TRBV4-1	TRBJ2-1	CASSQVTRKMGQFF	TGCGCCAGCAGCCAAGTCACACGTAAGATGGGACAGTTCTTC
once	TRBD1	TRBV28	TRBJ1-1	CASSQQGARVNTEAFF	TGTGCCAGCAGTCAACAGGGGGCGCGGGTGAACACTGAAGCTTTCTTT
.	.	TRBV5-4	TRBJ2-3	CASSYERADTQYF	TGTGCCAGCAGCTACGAGCGGGCAGATACGCAGTATTTT
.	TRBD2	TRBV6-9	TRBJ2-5	CASSPQAGGWVETQYF	TGTGCCAGCAGTCCCCAAGCGGGAGGATGGGTCGAGACCCAGTACTTC
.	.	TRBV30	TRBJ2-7	CAWSVIMWASTYEQYF	TGTGCCTGGAGTGTAATCATGTGGGCCAGTACCTACGAGCAGTACTTC
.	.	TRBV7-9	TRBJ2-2	CASERDVELFF	TGTGCCTCCGAGAGGGATGTGGAGCTGTTTTTT
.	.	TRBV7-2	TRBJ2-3	CASRQNLADTQYF	TGTGCCAGCAGACAAAACCTGGCAGATACGCAGTATTTT
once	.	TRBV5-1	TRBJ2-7	CASSLVENYEQYF	TGCGCCAGCAGCTTGGTGGAAAACTACGAGCAGTACTTC
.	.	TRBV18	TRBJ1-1	CASQGHPGENTEAFF	TGTGCCAGCCAAGGACACCCCGGGGAAAACACTGAAGCTTTCTTT
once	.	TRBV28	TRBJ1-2	CASSLGVKGGYTF	TGTGCCAGCAGTTTAGGGGTTAAGGGTGGCTACACCTTC
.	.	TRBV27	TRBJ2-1	CASRQARPTSYNEQFF	TGTGCCAGCCGCCAGGCGAGACCAACTTCCTACAATGAGCAGTTCTTC
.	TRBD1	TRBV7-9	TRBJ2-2	CASSPTGMTGELFF	TGTGCCAGCAGCCCGACAGGGATGACCGGGGAGCTGTTTTTT
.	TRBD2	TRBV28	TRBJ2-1	CASSLFSGRSKGDEQFF	TGTGCCAGCAGTTTATTTAGCGGGAGGAGTAAGGGGGATGAGCAGTTCTTC
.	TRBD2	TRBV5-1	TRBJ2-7	CASSVLAGASGDEQYF	TGCGCCAGCAGCGTCCTAGCGGGAGCTTCAGGGGACGAGCAGTACTTC
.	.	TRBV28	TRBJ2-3	CASSGRDEPPDTQYF	TGTGCCAGCAGTGGCCGCGACGAACCGCCAGATACGCAGTATTTT
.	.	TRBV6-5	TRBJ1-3	CASSYKDSGNTIYF	TGTGCCAGCAGTTACAAAGACTCTGGAAACACCATATATTTT
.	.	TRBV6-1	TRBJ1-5	CASSVQGRGSQPQHF	TGTGCCAGCAGTGTTCAGGGGAGGGGTAGTCAGCCCCAGCATTTT
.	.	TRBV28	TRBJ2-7	CASRDRIYEQYF	TGTGCCAGCAGGGACAGAATCTACGAGCAGTACTTC
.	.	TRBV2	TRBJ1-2	CASRAEPANYGYTF	TGTGCCAGCAGAGCAGAGCCAGCTAACTATGGCTACACCTTC
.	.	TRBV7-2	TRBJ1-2	CASSSGTAYGYTF	TGTGCCAGCAGCTCCGGGACGGCTTATGGCTACACCTTC
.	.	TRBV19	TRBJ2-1	CASTRGDSYNEQFF	TGTGCCAGTACCCGCGGGGACTCCTACAATGAGCAGTTCTTC
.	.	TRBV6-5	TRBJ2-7	CASSYGPGVYEQYF	TGTGCCAGCAGTTACGGCCCGGGGGTGTACGAGCAGTACTTC
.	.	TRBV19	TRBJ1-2	CASSITGQSPVNYGYTF	TGTGCCAGTAGTATAACTGGACAGTCTCCCGTTAACTATGGCTACACCTTC
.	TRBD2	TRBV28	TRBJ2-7	CASSLGGRAYEQYF	TGTGCCAGCAGTTTGGGCGGGAGGGCCTACGAGCAGTACTTC
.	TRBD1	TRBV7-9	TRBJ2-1	CASDRGRGNEQFF	TGTGCCAGCGACAGGGGGCGAGGCAATGAGCAGTTCTTC
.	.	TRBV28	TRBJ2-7	CASSLYLRGYAYEQYF	TGTGCCAGCAGTTTATACTTACGGGGCTATGCCTACGAGCAGTACTTC
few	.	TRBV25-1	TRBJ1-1	CASSEWEKAEAFF	TGTGCCAGCAGTGAATGGGAGAAGGCTGAAGCTTTCTTT
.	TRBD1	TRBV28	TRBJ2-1	CASNTGTGGHNEQFF	TGTGCCAGCAACACCGGGACAGGGGGCCACAATGAGCAGTTCTTC
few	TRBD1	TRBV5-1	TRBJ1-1	CASSADRVTEAFF	TGCGCCAGCAGCGCTGACAGGGTAACTGAAGCTTTCTTT
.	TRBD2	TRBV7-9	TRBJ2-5	CASQAGEETQYF	TGTGCCAGCCAAGCGGGAGAAGAGACCCAGTACTTC
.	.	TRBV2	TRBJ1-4	CASSVGGTNEKLFF	TGTGCCAGCAGTGTAGGGGGAACTAATGAAAAACTGTTTTTT